The 29 T cell receptor beta chains in this list originate from one sample, sequenced in a study of blood T cells in healthy people across ages. Combining a sample-barcoded 5' primer with a J-beta primer mix, a second PCR ran for roughly 6 to 12 cycles. TCRdb recomputed calls from the 5' RACE reads with MiXCR, one row per CDR3 protein. The sample holds 800,000 or so distinct CDR3 sequences, 25% seen once. These sequences were also reported in another study, on T cells of mothers and their children.

The specimen was blood. The receptors were gathered from a boy aged 5-17 years in good health.

The chain combines TRBV3-1 with TRBJ1-2; D uncertain. Germline loops: CDR1 LGHDT, CDR2 YNNKEL (reference sequence). The CDR3 extends over 14 amino acids. V lost 2 bases and J lost 2, with 9 bases in between. CDR3: CASSQPGLNYGYTF. CDR3 nucleotides: TGTGCCAGCAGCCAACCCGGACTGAACTATGGCTACACCTTC.

The chain joins TRBV18 to TRBJ2-2, with 8 bases fitting TRBD2. The V gene end was trimmed by 0 bases and the J gene end by 4 bases; junction bases not matched to a gene: 4. Germline V gives CDR1 KGHSH, CDR2 LQKENI. This CDR3 has 16 residues. CDR3 region: CASSPPSGSITGELFF. CDR3 nucleotide sequence: TGTGCCAGCTCACCACCCAGCGGGAGTATCACCGGGGAGCTGTTTTTT.

The V and J genes are TRBV7-8 and TRBJ1-2; D possibly corresponds to TRBD1 (5 bases). Deletions cut 5 bases from V and 2 bases from J, with 15 bases between. This CDR3 has 15 residues. Germline loops: CDR1 SGHVS, CDR2 FQNEAQ. CDR3 region: CASSPLPGVNYGYTF. CDR3 coding DNA: TGTGCCAGCAGCCCCCTGCCGGGGGTGAACTATGGCTACACCTTC.

This chain joins TRBV20-1 and TRBJ1-1, with 9 bases aligning to TRBD1. CDR3 length: 16 amino acids. The germline CDR1 and CDR2 sequences are DFQATT and SNEGSKA (reference sequence). The V gene end was trimmed by 3 bases and the J gene end by 1 base; junction bases not matched to a gene: 9. CDR3 in DNA: TGCAGTGCTAGGGACTCCGGGACAGGGTCGAACACTGAAGCTTTCTTT. This translates into CSARDSGTGSNTEAFF.

This chain links TRBV4-1 with TRBJ1-1, with D tentatively TRBD1 (6 bases). The CDR3 totals 14 residues. With 4 bases removed from V and 5 bases from J, the gap between germline ends came to 14 bases. Germline V lookup: CDR1 MGHRA, CDR2 YSYEKL. Written as DNA, the CDR3 is TGCGCCAGCAGCCGAAATACAGGGAGAACTGAAGCTTTCTTT. Protein product: CASSRNTGRTEAFF.

The chain recombines TRBV11-2 with TRBJ2-1; perhaps D is TRBD1 or TRBD2 (6 bases each). The germline V and J ends were trimmed by 1 base and 8 bases, with 12 bases remaining between them. CDR3 size: 14 residues. CDR1 is SGHAT, CDR2 FQNNGV, per germline. CDR3 region: CASSLGWGAYEQFF. As DNA, the CDR3 is TGTGCCAGCAGCTTAGGGTGGGGGGCCTATGAGCAGTTCTTC. Based on the CDR3 plus reference TRBV11-2 and TRBJ2-1, the full variable domain is EAGVAQSPRYKIIEKRQSVAFWCNPISGHATLYWYQQILGQGPKLLIQFQNNGVVDDSQLPKDRFSAERLKGVDSTLKIQPAKLEDSAVYLCASSLGWGAYEQFFGPGTRLTVL.

This sequence joins TRBV30 and TRBJ2-1; TRBD2 matches at 10 bases. CDR1 is GTSNPN and CDR2 is SVGIG in the germline V gene (reference sequence). J gave up 3 bases and V 1 base, and 9 bases lay outside the gene matches. The CDR3 has 17 amino acids. The CDR3 nucleotides are TGTGCCTGGAGTGGAATCCAGCGGGGGGGCCACTACAATGAGCAGTTCTTC. Amino acids: CAWSGIQRGGHYNEQFF.

This clonotype was picked up a small number of times. This chain connects TRBV7-3 to TRBJ1-1; 7 nucleotides line up with TRBD1. This CDR3 is 16 amino acids long. V gave up 5 bases and J gave up 5 bases; unmatched junction bases: 14. Per germline, CDR1 SGHTA and CDR2 FQGTGA. The CDR3 DNA reads TGTGCCAGCAGCCCGCGCGGAGGGGGCGCGAGGACTGAAGCTTTCTTT. Protein product: CASSPRGGGARTEAFF. The full variable domain, completed using reference TRBV7-3 and TRBJ1-1, is GAGVSQTPSNKVTEKGKYVELRCDPISGHTALYWYRQSLGQGPEFLIYFQGTGAADDSGLPNDRFFAVRPEGSVSTLKIQRTERGDSAVYLCASSPRGGGARTEAFFGQGTRLTVV.

The chain combines TRBV9 with TRBJ2-5, with 7 positions matching TRBD2. CDR3 size: 18 residues. V was clipped by 0 bases and J by 3 bases; unmatched bases: 14. Germline V lookup: CDR1 SGDLS, CDR2 YYNGEE. The CDR3 bases are TGTGCCAGCAGCGTAGAAGCGAATTCGTGGGCGGGAGAAGAGACCCAGTACTTC. Protein: CASSVEANSWAGEETQYF.

This clonotype was seen repeatedly, ten times or more. V and J are TRBV7-9 and TRBJ2-5; D unresolved. The CDR3 is 13 residues long. Trimming left V 6 bases short and J 3 bases short, with 11 bases between. Germline-derived CDR1 and CDR2 are SEHNR and FQNEAQ (reference sequence). The CDR3 here is CASSSGVKETQYF. In DNA form, the CDR3 reads TGTGCCAGCAGTTCCGGTGTAAAAGAGACCCAGTACTTC.

This clonotype appeared many times. The J gene is TRBJ1-4, the V gene TRBV12-3 or TRBV12-4; no clear D. Trimming removed 5 bases from V and 7 bases from J, with 14 bases in between. This CDR3 contains 14 residues. CDR3 in DNA: TGTGCCAGCAGTCCCATGGGGAGCGGTGAAAAACTGTTTTTT. It encodes CASSPMGSGEKLFF.

This clonotype was seen only a few times. CDR3: CASSLDPPGLSYNEQFF. The CDR3 region has the DNA TGTGCCAGCAGCTTAGACCCCCCAGGGTTATCCTACAATGAGCAGTTCTTC. The chain links TRBV11-2 to TRBJ2-1; D perhaps matches TRBD1 (5 bases). Trimming took off 0 bases at V and 1 base at J, with 13 bases between the two ends. The V gene's germline CDR1 is SGHAT and CDR2 FQNNGV. CDR3 length: 17 residues.

The V call is TRBV5-1, the J call TRBJ1-3, with D possibly matching TRBD1 (5 bases). Deletions cut 4 bases from V and 0 bases from J, with 11 bases between. The CDR3 has 15 residues. Per germline, CDR1 SGHRS and CDR2 YFSETQ. In nucleotides, the CDR3 is TGCGCCAGCAGCCTGGAGGGGAACTCTGGAAACACCATATATTTT. Translation gives CASSLEGNSGNTIYF.

This clonotype was seen only a few times. The rearrangement uses TRBV9 and TRBJ1-1, with D possibly matching TRBD1 (5 bases). Looked up from germline, CDR1 is SGDLS and CDR2 is YYNGEE. The CDR3 length is 13 residues. V was shortened by 1 base and J by 3 bases, with 7 bases between the two germline ends. In DNA form, the CDR3 reads TGTGCCAGCAGCGTACAAGGGGACACTGAAGCTTTCTTT. Its translation: CASSVQGDTEAFF.

This clonotype has more than one count but fewer than ten. The chain links TRBV7-9 to TRBJ2-7; TRBD1 matches at 7 bases. Matching the DNA end better, TRBJ2-1 makes the J call doubtful. The CDR3 totals 18 residues. Germline V gene sequence: CDR1 SEHNR, CDR2 FQNEAQ (reference sequence). The CDR3 spells CASSFYRSGTESSNEQFF. CDR3 DNA: TGTGCCAGCAGCTTTTACCGATCCGGGACAGAATCGTCCAATGAGCAGTTCTTC.

In its sample, this clonotype was seen many times. The CDR3 coding sequence is TGCGCCAGCAGCTGGCAAAACTATGGCTACACCTTC. Translating it yields CASSWQNYGYTF. The gene calls are TRBV5-1 and TRBJ1-2; D is ambiguous. In germline, CDR1 is SGHRS, CDR2 YFSETQ. CDR3 length: 12 amino acids. V dropped 3 bases and J dropped 2 bases, with 5 bases sitting between them.

This chain joins TRBV7-9 and TRBJ2-5; weak D call: TRBD2 (5 bases). Judging by the DNA end, TRBJ2-7 fits better; the J call may be wrong. Looked up from germline, CDR1 is SEHNR and CDR2 is FQNEAQ (reference sequence). CDR3 length: 12 amino acids. The CDR3, as DNA: TGTGCCAGTTCAGGAGGAAACTACGAGCAGTACTTC. Translated: CASSGGNYEQYF.

Here the CDR3 DNA reads TGTGCCAGCAGTTTATTCTCTGGGACCGGGGCCAACGTCCTGACTTTC. Encoded protein: CASSLFSGTGANVLTF. This chain joins TRBV27 and TRBJ2-6; D possibly uses TRBD1 or TRBD2 (5 bases each). Germline CDR1 MNHEY, CDR2 SMNVEV (reference sequence). The CDR3 is 16 amino acids. V lost 1 base and J 4 bases, leaving 11 bases between the germline ends.

This clonotype was found a few times. This chain joins TRBV7-2 and TRBJ2-7; 7 bases fit TRBD2. CDR3 length: 16 amino acids. CDR1 and CDR2 (germline): SGHTA, FQGNSA. With V trimmed by 10 bases and J by 0 bases, 15 bases remained unmatched. CDR3 coding DNA: TGTGCCACCTCGGGAGGAATCTACAGGAGCTCCTACGAGCAGTACTTC. As protein: CATSGGIYRSSYEQYF. Supplemented by reference TRBV7-2 and TRBJ2-7, the full variable domain reads GAGVSQSPSNKVTEKGKDVELRCDPISGHTALYWYRQSLGQGLEFLIYFQGNSAPDKSGLPSDRFSAERTGGSVSTLTIQRTQQEDSAVYLCATSGGIYRSSYEQYFGPGTRLTVT.

In its sample, this clonotype was seen a few times. The V call is TRBV3-1, the J call TRBJ1-2; D remains unclear. CDR1 LGHDT and CDR2 YNNKEL come from the germline V gene (reference sequence). The germline V and J ends were trimmed by 3 bases and 4 bases, with 24 bases remaining between them. The CDR3 is made up of 18 amino acids. CDR3 sequence reads: CASSQGEGWRKMLYGYTF. The CDR3 DNA reads as TGTGCCAGCAGCCAGGGTGAAGGTTGGAGGAAAATGCTCTATGGCTACACCTTC.

Remarks on this clonotype: A junction boundary mismatches the germline segment, possibly from a read error. The chain employs TRBV6-5 and TRBJ1-6; 9 bases are shared with TRBD1. The germline V gene has CDR1 MNHEY and CDR2 SVGAGI. The CDR3 contains 15 residues. The CDR3 region is CASSYSGTGYSPLRF. In nucleotides, the CDR3 is TGTGCCAGCAGTTACTCCGGGACAGGGTATTCACCCCTCCGCTTT.

This chain links TRBV5-1 with TRBJ2-5, with 10 bases matching TRBD2. Matching the DNA end better, TRBJ2-7 makes the J call doubtful. The CDR3 extends over 16 amino acids. Per the germline V gene, CDR1 is SGHRS and CDR2 is YFSETQ. The CDR3 region has the DNA TGCGCCAGCAGCATCCTTCTAGCGGGGGCCGACGGCGAGCAGTACTTC. This codes for CASSILLAGADGEQYF.

There are a few counts of this clonotype. The V gene is TRBV27, the J gene TRBJ2-7; 12 bases fit TRBD1. The CDR3 is 18 amino acids. Trimming took 2 bases from V and 4 from J; bases not matched to a gene: 12. Germline assignment: CDR1 MNHEY and CDR2 SMNVEV (reference sequence). Here the CDR3 reads CASSLMTGDRGRRYEQYF. CDR3 bases: TGTGCCAGCAGTTTAATGACTGGGGACAGGGGGCGTAGGTACGAGCAGTACTTC.

This clonotype was found a few times. The chain combines TRBV15 with TRBJ2-5; D not resolved. CDR1 LNHNV and CDR2 YYDKDF come from the germline V gene (reference sequence). V lost 1 base and J lost 5, with 5 bases in between. This CDR3 has 12 residues. In DNA form, the CDR3 reads TGTGCCACCAGCAGAGGACGTGAGACCCAGTACTTC. This sequence encodes CATSRGRETQYF.

This chain connects TRBV6-6 to TRBJ2-7; the D gene could be TRBD1 or TRBD2 (5 bases each). Germline CDR1 and CDR2: MNHNY and SVGAGI (reference sequence). V was pared by 7 bases and J by 1 base, with 14 bases between. This CDR3 comprises 14 residues. Here the CDR3 reads CASTPSGQSYEQYF. CDR3 nucleotide sequence: TGTGCCAGCACCCCAAGCGGACAATCCTACGAGCAGTACTTC.

This clonotype came up a few times. The chain combines TRBV11-2 with TRBJ2-1, with 8 bases fitting TRBD1. Trimming removed 5 bases from V and 4 bases from J; junction bases left unmatched: 7. This CDR3 is built from 15 residues. Looked up from germline, CDR1 is SGHAT and CDR2 is FQNNGV. The CDR3 DNA is TGTGCCAGCAGCCCGAGACAGGGGATGTACAATGAGCAGTTCTTC. Translation: CASSPRQGMYNEQFF. Drawing the rest from reference TRBV11-2 and TRBJ2-1, the complete variable domain is EAGVAQSPRYKIIEKRQSVAFWCNPISGHATLYWYQQILGQGPKLLIQFQNNGVVDDSQLPKDRFSAERLKGVDSTLKIQPAKLEDSAVYLCASSPRQGMYNEQFFGPGTRLTVL.

The V gene is TRBV14, the J gene TRBJ2-1; D remains unclear. CDR1 and CDR2 (germline): SGHDN, FVKESK. This CDR3 is 12 amino acids long. The V end lost 3 bases, the J end lost 10 bases, and 10 bases lay between the germline ends. CDR3 amino acids: CASSQTPWEQFF. In DNA form, the CDR3 reads TGTGCCAGCAGCCAGACCCCGTGGGAGCAGTTCTTC.

The rearrangement links TRBV20-1 to TRBJ2-5, with TRBD2 matching over 14 bases. Germline V gene sequence: CDR1 DFQATT, CDR2 SNEGSKA (reference sequence). Trimming took 6 bases from V and 7 from J; bases not matched to a gene: 4. The CDR3 consists of 13 residues. CDR3 nucleotide sequence: TGCAGTGCGGGACTAGCGGGAGTAGGGACCCAGTACTTC. It translates to CSAGLAGVGTQYF.

This clonotype came up a few times. This chain joins TRBV7-9 and TRBJ1-4; D is unclear. Trimming removed 3 bases from V and 7 bases from J, with 6 bases in between. The CDR3 contains 12 residues. CDR1 is SEHNR and CDR2 is FQNEAQ in the germline V gene (reference sequence). CDR3: CASSFPGEKLFF. The CDR3 bases are TGTGCCAGCAGCTTTCCCGGTGAAAAACTGTTTTTT.